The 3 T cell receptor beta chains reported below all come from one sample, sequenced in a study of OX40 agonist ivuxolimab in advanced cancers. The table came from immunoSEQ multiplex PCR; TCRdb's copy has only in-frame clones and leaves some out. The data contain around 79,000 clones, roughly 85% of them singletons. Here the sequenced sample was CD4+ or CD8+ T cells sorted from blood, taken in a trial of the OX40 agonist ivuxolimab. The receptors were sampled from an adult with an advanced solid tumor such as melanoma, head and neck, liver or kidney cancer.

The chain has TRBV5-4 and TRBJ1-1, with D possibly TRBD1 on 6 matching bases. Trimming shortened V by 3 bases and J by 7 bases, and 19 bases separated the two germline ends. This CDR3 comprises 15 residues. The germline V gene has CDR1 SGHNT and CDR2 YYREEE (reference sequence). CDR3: CASSSLSGESSEAFF. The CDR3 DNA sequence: TGTGCCAGCAGCTCCTTGTCAGGGGAATCCAGTGAAGCTTTCTTT. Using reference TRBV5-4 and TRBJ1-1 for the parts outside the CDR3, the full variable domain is ETGVTQSPTHLIKTRGQQVTLRCSSQSGHNTVSWYQQALGQGPQFIFQYYREEENGRGNFPPRFSGLQFPNYSSELNVNALELDDSALYLCASSSLSGESSEAFFGQGTRLTVV.

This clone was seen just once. CDR3 in amino acids: CASSVSGLVDTGELFF. CDR3 DNA: TGTGCCAGCAGCGTCTCGGGACTAGTTGACACCGGGGAGCTGTTTTTT. The chain combines TRBV9 with TRBJ2-2, with 8 bases matching TRBD2. The CDR3 runs 16 residues. Trimming took 2 bases from V and 3 from J; bases not matched to a gene: 6. Germline V CDR1 and CDR2: SGDLS, YYNGEE.

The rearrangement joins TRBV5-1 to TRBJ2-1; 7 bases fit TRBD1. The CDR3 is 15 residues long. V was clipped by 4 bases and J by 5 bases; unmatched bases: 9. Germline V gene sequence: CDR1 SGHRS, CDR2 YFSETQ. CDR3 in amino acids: CASSPRTGPDNEQFF. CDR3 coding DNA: TGCGCCAGCAGCCCTCGGACAGGACCTGACAATGAGCAGTTCTTC.